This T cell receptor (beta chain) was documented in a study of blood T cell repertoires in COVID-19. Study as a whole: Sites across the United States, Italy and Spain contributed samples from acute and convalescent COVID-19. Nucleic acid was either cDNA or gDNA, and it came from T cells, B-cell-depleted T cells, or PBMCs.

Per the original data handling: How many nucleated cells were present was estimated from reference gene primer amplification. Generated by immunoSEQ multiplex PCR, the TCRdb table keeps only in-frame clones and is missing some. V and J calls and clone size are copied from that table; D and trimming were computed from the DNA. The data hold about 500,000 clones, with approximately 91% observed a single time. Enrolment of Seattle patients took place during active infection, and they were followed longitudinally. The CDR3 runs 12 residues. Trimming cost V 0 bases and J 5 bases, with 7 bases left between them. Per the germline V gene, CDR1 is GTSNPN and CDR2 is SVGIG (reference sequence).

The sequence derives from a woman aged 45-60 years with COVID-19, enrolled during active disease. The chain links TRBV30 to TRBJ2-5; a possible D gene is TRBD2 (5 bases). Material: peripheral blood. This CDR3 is CAWSVVAETQYF. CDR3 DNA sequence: TGTGCCTGGAGTGTTGTAGCGGAGACCCAGTACTTC.